What follows are 31 T cell receptor beta chains derived from one specimen sequenced in a study of technical replicates of blood from several donors. TCRdb's table, derived via immunoSEQ multiplex PCR, lists solely in-frame clones and lacks some. Among around 60,000 clones listed, 90% to 95% were seen once. Sequences were obtained from PBMCs. All receptors derive from a human donor in good health. Some clones in this sample may be carry-over from other donors' samples.

V gene TRBV5-1 combines with J gene TRBJ2-4; 8 bases agree with TRBD2. The CDR3 runs to 14 residues. Germline V lookup: CDR1 SGHRS, CDR2 YFSETQ. J lost 7 bases, V lost 4 bases, and 7 bases had no gene match. This CDR3 is CASSVTSVPNIQYF. CDR3 nucleotide sequence: TGCGCCAGCAGCGTGACTAGCGTTCCTAACATTCAGTACTTC.

The chain couples TRBV19 to TRBJ1-1; no clear D gene. V dropped 5 bases and J dropped 0 bases, with 10 bases sitting between them. The CDR3 is made up of 14 amino acids. The germline CDR1 and CDR2 sequences are LNHDA and SQIVND (reference sequence). Written as DNA, the CDR3 is TGTGCCAGTAGTCCGGTCCTCATGAACACTGAAGCTTTCTTT. This gives the protein CASSPVLMNTEAFF.

The chain carries TRBV30 and TRBJ2-3, with TRBD2 identical over 7 bases. The ends lost 1 base at V and 5 bases at J; junction bases unmatched: 6. The CDR3 extends over 14 amino acids. Germline-derived CDR1 and CDR2 are GTSNPN and SVGIG (reference sequence). Written as DNA, the CDR3 is TGTGCCTGGAGTGGGGGGAGGGAGGGAGATACGCAGTATTTT. This sequence encodes CAWSGGREGDTQYF.

The rearrangement joins TRBV6-1 to TRBJ2-3, with a tentative D call TRBD1 (6 bases). Germline V CDR1 and CDR2: MNHNS, SASEGT. V lost 4 bases and J 0 bases, leaving 17 bases between the germline ends. The CDR3 contains 17 residues. The CDR3 is CASSAQGTKSSTDTQYF. CDR3 nucleotides: TGTGCCAGCAGTGCGCAAGGGACAAAATCTAGCACAGATACGCAGTATTTT.

The chain links TRBV4-3 to TRBJ1-2; possibly TRBD1 for D (5 bases). The germline gives CDR1 LGHNA, CDR2 YSLEER. The CDR3 is 15 amino acids. V was trimmed by 0 bases and J by 5 bases, leaving 13 bases between them. DNA for the CDR3: TGCGCCAGCAGCCAAGATCGGGGGAGTGGATATGGCTACACCTTC. Its protein is CASSQDRGSGYGYTF.

V gene TRBV5-6 combines with J gene TRBJ2-7; tentatively, D is TRBD1 (5 bases). The CDR3 consists of 16 residues. Trimming stripped 2 bases from V and 0 bases from J, with 15 bases between. CDR1 and CDR2 (germline): SGHDT, YYEEEE. For the CDR3, the DNA is TGTGCCAGCAGCTTCGGCCTAGGACAAAACTCCTACGAGCAGTACTTC. Its protein is CASSFGLGQNSYEQYF.

The gene calls are TRBV7-8 and TRBJ2-6, with D possibly being TRBD2 (6 bases). Trimming left V 4 bases short and J 0 bases short, with 10 bases between. The CDR3 extends over 16 amino acids. From germline, CDR1 is SGHVS and CDR2 FQNEAQ. The CDR3 loop is CASSSAGHSGANVLTF. In DNA form, the CDR3 reads TGTGCCAGCAGCTCAGCGGGCCACTCTGGGGCCAACGTCCTGACTTTC.

The chain links TRBV15 to TRBJ2-3; a weak D match, TRBD2 (6 bases). The V gene lost 4 bases and the J gene lost 3 bases, with 11 bases spanning the gap. Germline CDR1 and CDR2: LNHNV and YYDKDF (reference sequence). The CDR3 extends over 14 amino acids. Here the CDR3 DNA reads TGTGCCACCAGCAATCGACTAGGTACAGATACGCAGTATTTT. Its translation is CATSNRLGTDTQYF.

A single count supports this clone. The chain couples TRBV2 to TRBJ2-7, with a tentative D call TRBD1 (5 bases). The CDR3 spans 18 residues. Trimming stripped 0 bases from V and 0 bases from J, with 18 bases between. In germline, CDR1 is SNHLY, CDR2 FYNNEI. The CDR3 bases are TGTGCCAGCAGTGAAGCGCTTTCCGAAACAGGCAACTCCTACGAGCAGTACTTC. Translating gives CASSEALSETGNSYEQYF.

V gene TRBV20-1 combines with J gene TRBJ1-1, with D perhaps matching TRBD1 (5 bases). The CDR3 has 11 amino acids. Trimming shortened V by 0 bases and J by 9 bases, and 8 bases separated the two germline ends. Per germline, CDR1 DFQATT and CDR2 SNEGSKA (reference sequence). The CDR3 loop is CSARDGGKAFF. CDR3 DNA: TGCAGTGCTAGAGATGGGGGGAAAGCTTTCTTT.

The chain links TRBV13 to TRBJ2-4; 7 positions match TRBD1. Per the germline V gene, CDR1 is PRHDT and CDR2 is FYEKMQ (reference sequence). CDR3 length equals 15 residues. Unmatched junction bases numbered 13, after V lost 5 bases and J lost 9 bases. In nucleotides, the CDR3 is TGTGCCAGCAGCGCCCGGGACAGCGACCTTAGCATTCAGTACTTC. Its translation: CASSARDSDLSIQYF.

CDR3 bases: TGCGCCAGCAGCTTACGTAACTTTGGAGACGAGCAGTACTTC. Protein: CASSLRNFGDEQYF. The V and J genes are TRBV5-1 and TRBJ2-7; D not certain. Germline CDR1 reads SGHRS; CDR2 reads YFSETQ. The CDR3 runs 14 residues. Trimming shortened V by 2 bases and J by 5 bases, and 14 bases separated the two germline ends.

A note on this clone: A junction boundary mismatches the germline segment, possibly from a read error. The genes are TRBV29-1 and TRBJ2-7; D unclear. CDR1 SQVTM and CDR2 ANQGSEA come from the germline V gene. The CDR3 loop spans 13 amino acids. The CDR3 DNA reads TGCAGCGTTGTACCCAGGAACTCCGACGAGCAGTACTTC. Its protein is CSVVPRNSDEQYF.

V gene TRBV12-5 combines with J gene TRBJ2-1; D unresolved. CDR1 is LGHNT, CDR2 FRNRAP, per germline. This CDR3 comprises 13 residues. The germline V and J ends were trimmed by 6 bases and 1 base, with 7 bases remaining between them. The CDR3 region is CASGAFSYNEQFF. CDR3 nucleotide sequence: TGTGCTAGTGGGGCCTTTTCCTACAATGAGCAGTTCTTC.

The rearrangement links TRBV29-1 to TRBJ1-1; D not resolved. V gave up 3 bases and J gave up 1 base, with 3 bases separating them. The CDR3 spans 11 residues. CDR1 and CDR2 from the germline V gene are SQVTM and ANQGSEA. CDR3 in amino acids: CSVERNTEAFF. The CDR3 DNA follows: TGCAGCGTTGAGCGGAACACTGAAGCTTTCTTT.

V is TRBV2 and J is TRBJ2-7; D gene uncertain. Germline V gene data show CDR1 as SNHLY and CDR2 as FYNNEI. The CDR3 covers 12 residues. Trimming left V 4 bases short and J 9 bases short, with 13 bases between. The DNA for the CDR3 is TGTGCCAGCAGTGTTAGCCTTCGCGGGCAGTACTTC. It encodes CASSVSLRGQYF.

The CDR3 DNA reads TGCGCCAGCAGCTTGGTAGCCGGCCAGAGCCAGTACTTC. This translates into CASSLVAGQSQYF. The rearrangement uses TRBV5-1 and TRBJ2-5; D gene uncertain. This CDR3 is built from 13 residues. V lost 0 bases and J lost 10, with 13 bases in between. CDR1 SGHRS and CDR2 YFSETQ come from the germline V gene.

This chain connects TRBV5-1 to TRBJ1-4; maybe TRBD1 (5 bases). The germline V gene encodes CDR1 SGHRS and CDR2 YFSETQ. The CDR3 contains 14 residues. V lost 4 bases, J lost 6 bases, and 13 bases lay in between. The CDR3 here is CASSPGWGDEKLFF. The CDR3 region has the DNA TGCGCCAGCAGCCCGGGTTGGGGCGATGAAAAACTGTTTTTT.

The J gene is TRBJ2-2, the V gene TRBV4-3, with a possible D match to TRBD1 (6 bases). The CDR3 contains 16 residues. Trimming cost V 0 bases and J 9 bases, with 17 bases left between them. Germline V gene lookup returns CDR1 LGHNA and CDR2 YSLEER. The CDR3 DNA follows: TGCGCCAGCAGCCAAGATGGGTCAGGGGAATGGTGGGAGCTGTTTTTT. As protein: CASSQDGSGEWWELFF.

The rearrangement uses TRBV6-6 and TRBJ2-1; TRBD2 aligns across 10 bases. V dropped 4 bases and J dropped 8; count of bases not matched to a gene: 11. Germline loops: CDR1 MNHNY, CDR2 SVGAGI (reference sequence). The CDR3 is made up of 16 amino acids. CDR3 DNA: TGTGCCAGCAGTTCCCCTGGAGCGGGAGGGTCTTATGAGCAGTTCTTC. Protein: CASSSPGAGGSYEQFF.

V is TRBV30 and J is TRBJ2-7; TRBD2 matches 11 bases. The CDR3 runs 15 residues. Trimming removed 0 bases from V and 1 base from J; junction bases left unmatched: 2. Germline CDR1 is GTSNPN and CDR2 is SVGIG (reference sequence). This chain's CDR3 is CAWSVWTSGSYEQYF. The CDR3 coding sequence is TGTGCCTGGAGTGTCTGGACTAGCGGGTCCTACGAGCAGTACTTC.

This sequence joins TRBV5-5 and TRBJ2-7; 12 bases agree with TRBD1. The CDR3 spans 15 residues. V was clipped by 4 bases and J by 4 bases; unmatched bases: 6. CDR1 is SGHKS, CDR2 YYEKEE, per germline (reference sequence). The CDR3 loop reads CASSQGQGAMYEQYF. The CDR3 DNA reads as TGTGCCAGCAGCCAGGGACAGGGGGCAATGTACGAGCAGTACTTC.

This clone has more than one count but fewer than ten. The rearrangement links TRBV7-9 to TRBJ1-1, with TRBD1 matching 7 bases. With 6 bases clipped from V and 6 bases from J, the junction kept 13 bases outside the gene matches. The CDR3 sequence is 15 residues long. Germline V lookup: CDR1 SEHNR, CDR2 FQNEAQ (reference sequence). For the CDR3, the DNA is TGTGCCAGCAGTTTCGTCGCAGGGGGAGGCGCTGAAGCTTTCTTT. It encodes CASSFVAGGGAEAFF.

The J gene is TRBJ1-5, the V gene TRBV6-1, with D maybe TRBD1 (6 bases). The CDR3 totals 15 residues. Deletions cut 8 bases from V and 0 bases from J, with 14 bases between. Germline lookup yields CDR1 MNHNS and CDR2 SASEGT. CDR3 protein: CASGGWENSNQPQHF. The CDR3, as DNA: TGTGCCAGCGGGGGCTGGGAGAATAGCAATCAGCCCCAGCATTTT.

The rearrangement uses TRBV19 and TRBJ2-1; TRBD2 aligns across 11 bases. V was pared by 6 bases and J by 1 base, with 8 bases of the junction left unmatched. The CDR3 runs to 17 residues. CDR1 and CDR2 (germline): LNHDA, SQIVND (reference sequence). The CDR3 bases are TGTGCCAGTAGGAAAGCTAGCGGGGGGCGATCCTACAATGAGCAGTTCTTC. This codes for CASRKASGGRSYNEQFF.

This sequence joins TRBV29-1 and TRBJ2-5; 7 bases agree with TRBD2. The CDR3 has 13 amino acids. CDR1 is SQVTM and CDR2 is ANQGSEA in the germline V gene. J lost 9 bases, V lost 7 bases, and 14 bases had no gene match. CDR3 amino acids: CSAREGSVSSQYF. In nucleotides, the CDR3 is TGCAGCGCCAGGGAGGGCTCGGTTTCGTCCCAGTACTTC.

The chain has TRBV19 and TRBJ1-2, with TRBD1 as a possible D gene (6 bases). V was clipped by 5 bases and J by 12 bases, with 16 bases between them. The CDR3 is made up of 12 amino acids. Per germline, CDR1 LNHDA and CDR2 SQIVND (reference sequence). CDR3 amino acids: CASSQNRVVDTF. The CDR3 DNA sequence: TGTGCCAGTAGTCAGAACAGGGTGGTGGACACCTTC.

The chain has TRBV2 and TRBJ1-1, with unresolved D. This CDR3 has 13 residues. Trimming shortened V by 4 bases and J by 3 bases, and 9 bases separated the two germline ends. Germline assignment: CDR1 SNHLY and CDR2 FYNNEI. The CDR3 loop reads CASSVRRDTEAFF. CDR3 coding DNA: TGTGCCAGCAGTGTTCGGAGGGACACTGAAGCTTTCTTT.

The gene calls are TRBV5-4 and TRBJ2-5; TRBD2 agrees at 14 bases. The CDR3 length is 19 residues. J gave up 1 base and V 2 bases, and 10 bases lay outside the gene matches. The V gene's germline CDR1 is SGHNT and CDR2 YYREEE (reference sequence). CDR3 sequence reads: CASSLTGTSGGMGQETQYF. DNA of the CDR3: TGTGCCAGCAGCTTAACAGGGACTAGCGGGGGCATGGGCCAAGAGACCCAGTACTTC.

The chain employs TRBV6-1 and TRBJ2-3, with D perhaps TRBD1 (6 bases). The CDR3 is 17 amino acids. The germline V gene has CDR1 MNHNS and CDR2 SASEGT. Trimming pared 3 bases from V and 0 bases from J, leaving 16 bases between. In nucleotides, the CDR3 is TGTGCCAGCAGTGACGGACAGAGAGGAACTAGCACAGATACGCAGTATTTT. Translating gives CASSDGQRGTSTDTQYF.

The chain couples TRBV6-6 to TRBJ1-6, with 9 bases lining up with TRBD1. The CDR3 consists of 14 residues. The junction had 8 bases not matched to a gene; V was cut back by 8 bases and J by 9 bases. CDR1 MNHNY and CDR2 SVGAGI come from the germline V gene (reference sequence). CDR3 bases: TGTGCCAGCCGGTTTCGGGACAGGGTTTCACCCCTCCACTTT. This encodes CASRFRDRVSPLHF.